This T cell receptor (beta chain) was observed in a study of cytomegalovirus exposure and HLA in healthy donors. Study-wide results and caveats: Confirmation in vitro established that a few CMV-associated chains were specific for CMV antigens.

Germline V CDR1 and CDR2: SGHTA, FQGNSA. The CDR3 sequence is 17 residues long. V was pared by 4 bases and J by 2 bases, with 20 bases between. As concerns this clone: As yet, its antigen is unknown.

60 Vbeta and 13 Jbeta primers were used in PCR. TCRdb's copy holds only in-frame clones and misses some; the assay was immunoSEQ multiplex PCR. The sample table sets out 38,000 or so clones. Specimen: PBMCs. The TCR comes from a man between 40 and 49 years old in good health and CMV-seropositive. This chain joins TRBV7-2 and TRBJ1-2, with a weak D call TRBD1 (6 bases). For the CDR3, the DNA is TGTGCCAGCAGCTCTGGACAGCTAATTTACTTGAACTATGGCTACACCTTC. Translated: CASSSGQLIYLNYGYTF.